The present TCR beta chain was sequenced within a study of Ad26.COV2.S vaccination and SARS-CoV-2 variants. Looking at the study overall: The study gave Ad26.COV2.S intramuscularly, once or twice 56 days apart.

Documented treatment: around 19 received Ad26.COV2.S at low or high dose, single or two shots; roughly five received placebo; per-sample allocation not given. The study sampled participants on day 63 after the first vaccine or placebo injection. Here immunoSEQ multiplex PCR was the method, and the copy in TCRdb shows in-frame clones only, minus some. Of a few hundred thousand clones listed, 87% are singletons. Trimming took off 1 base at V and 9 bases at J, with 16 bases between the two ends. CDR1 and CDR2 (germline): SGHTA, FQGNSA. The CDR3 length is 15 residues. The genes are TRBV7-2 and TRBJ2-1, with D tentatively TRBD2 (7 bases). The source is a person aged 18-60 years who received the Ad26.COV2.S COVID-19 vaccine or a placebo. The sequences come from peripheral blood, collected in a trial of Ad26.COV2.S vaccine versus placebo. The CDR3 protein is CASSLVGGARSEQFF. The CDR3 region has the DNA TGTGCCAGCAGCTTAGTGGGGGGGGCCAGGAGTGAGCAGTTCTTC.